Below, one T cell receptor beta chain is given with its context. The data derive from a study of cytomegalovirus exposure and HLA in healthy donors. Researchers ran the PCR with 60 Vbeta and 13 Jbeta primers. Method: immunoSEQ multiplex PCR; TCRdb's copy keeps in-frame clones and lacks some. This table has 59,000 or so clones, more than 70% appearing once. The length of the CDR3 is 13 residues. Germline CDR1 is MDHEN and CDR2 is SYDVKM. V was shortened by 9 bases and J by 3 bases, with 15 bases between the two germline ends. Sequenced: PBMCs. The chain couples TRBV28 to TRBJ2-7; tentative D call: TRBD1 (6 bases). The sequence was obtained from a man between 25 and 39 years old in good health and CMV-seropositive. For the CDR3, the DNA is TGTGCCAGTTGGGGGCAGGGAAGCTACGAGCAGTACTTC. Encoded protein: CASWGQGSYEQYF.